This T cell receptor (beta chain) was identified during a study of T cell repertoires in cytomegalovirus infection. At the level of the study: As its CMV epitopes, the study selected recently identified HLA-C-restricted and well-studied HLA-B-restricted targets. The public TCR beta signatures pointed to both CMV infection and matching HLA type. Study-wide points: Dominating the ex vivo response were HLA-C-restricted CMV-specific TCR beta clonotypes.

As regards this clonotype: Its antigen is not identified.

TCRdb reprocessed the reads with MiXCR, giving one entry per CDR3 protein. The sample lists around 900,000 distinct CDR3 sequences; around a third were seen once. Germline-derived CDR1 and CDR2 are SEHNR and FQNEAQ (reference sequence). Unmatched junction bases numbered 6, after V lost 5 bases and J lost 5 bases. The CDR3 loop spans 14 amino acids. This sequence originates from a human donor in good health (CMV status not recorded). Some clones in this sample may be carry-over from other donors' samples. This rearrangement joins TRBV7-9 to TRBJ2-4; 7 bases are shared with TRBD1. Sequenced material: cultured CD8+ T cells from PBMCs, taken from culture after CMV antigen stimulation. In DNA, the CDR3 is TGTGCCAGCAGCCCACAGGGGACCCAAAACATTCAGTACTTC. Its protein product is CASSPQGTQNIQYF.